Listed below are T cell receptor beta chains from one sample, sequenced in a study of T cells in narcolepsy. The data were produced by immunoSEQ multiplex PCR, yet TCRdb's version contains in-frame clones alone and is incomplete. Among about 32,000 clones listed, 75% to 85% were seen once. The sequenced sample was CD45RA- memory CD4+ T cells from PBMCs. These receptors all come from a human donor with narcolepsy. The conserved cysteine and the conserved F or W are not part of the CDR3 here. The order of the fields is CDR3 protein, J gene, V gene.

CDR3 protein: ASLPTGGLIRGRTEAF
J gene: TRBJ1-1
V gene: TRBV21-1

CDR3 protein: ASTGQDNSPLH
J gene: TRBJ1-6
V gene: TRBV28

CDR3 protein: ASSQLDRSYGYT
J gene: TRBJ1-2
V gene: TRBV7-6

CDR3 protein: SVDRGYNEQF
J gene: TRBJ2-1
V gene: TRBV29-1

CDR3 protein: ASSLRGTEPHGYT
J gene: TRBJ1-2
V gene: TRBV7-3

CDR3 protein: ASSLPPDNYGYT
J gene: TRBJ1-2
V gene: TRBV7-2

CDR3 protein: AWSVRQGSGYT
J gene: TRBJ1-2
V gene: TRBV30

CDR3 protein: ASSLAVAEQY
J gene: TRBJ2-7
V gene: TRBV7-9

CDR3 protein: ASRAAGTGVVEAF
J gene: TRBJ1-1
V gene: TRBV6-5

CDR3 protein: ASSLDRVLAGSHEQF
J gene: TRBJ2-1
V gene: TRBV11-2

CDR3 protein: SAGPSPSNTEAF
J gene: TRBJ1-1
V gene: TRBV29-1

CDR3 protein: ASNLGGDAAGELF
J gene: TRBJ2-2
V gene: TRBV9

CDR3 protein: ASSLVPGGPVGTQY
J gene: TRBJ2-5
V gene: TRBV7-2

CDR3 protein: ASSLRRLAAHEQY
J gene: TRBJ2-7
V gene: TRBV5-6

CDR3 protein: ASSFLKPGEAF
J gene: TRBJ1-1
V gene: TRBV28

CDR3 protein: ASSVEGQTQY
J gene: TRBJ2-5
V gene: TRBV9

CDR3 protein: ASSYSESAGNTIY
J gene: TRBJ1-3
V gene: TRBV6-5

CDR3 protein: ASSGDRHSTIY
J gene: TRBJ1-3
V gene: TRBV5-4

CDR3 protein: ASIKGQGNTEAF
J gene: TRBJ1-1
V gene: TRBV28

CDR3 protein: AWSRDRRNNEQF
J gene: TRBJ2-1
V gene: TRBV30

CDR3 protein: ATSGREWGAEGYT
J gene: TRBJ1-2
V gene: TRBV15

CDR3 protein: ASVRQGWDTGELF
J gene: TRBJ2-2
V gene: TRBV5-8

CDR3 protein: ASSQGLASETQY
J gene: TRBJ2-5
V gene: TRBV4-1

CDR3 protein: ASSLVALTEAF
J gene: TRBJ1-1
V gene: TRBV7-8

CDR3 protein: ASSLSEGARGNTEAF
J gene: TRBJ1-1
V gene: TRBV28

CDR3 protein: ASSQLAGVYNEQF
J gene: TRBJ2-1
V gene: TRBV6-6

CDR3 protein: ASSEMGISWAWAF
J gene: TRBJ1-1
V gene: TRBV6-4

CDR3 protein: AWSLRPRGGEKLF
J gene: TRBJ1-4
V gene: TRBV30

CDR3 protein: ASSLRAAVNTEAF
J gene: TRBJ1-1
V gene: TRBV5-1

CDR3 protein: ASSSTGTGNYEQY
J gene: TRBJ2-7
V gene: TRBV6-5

CDR3 protein: ASSLWGARNTEAF
J gene: TRBJ1-1
V gene: TRBV28

CDR3 protein: ASSLNSPNYGYT
J gene: TRBJ1-2
V gene: TRBV5-4

CDR3 protein: ASSLDSAPYEQY
J gene: TRBJ2-7
V gene: TRBV5-4

CDR3 protein: ASSGRTSAFQQF
J gene: TRBJ2-1
V gene: TRBV19

CDR3 protein: ASSRTDTQY
J gene: TRBJ2-3
V gene: TRBV19

CDR3 protein: ASSLVSRGTMNTEAF
J gene: TRBJ1-1
V gene: TRBV5-1

CDR3 protein: ASSNLDFPYEQY
J gene: TRBJ2-7
V gene: TRBV19

CDR3 protein: ASSGQGIGYGYT
J gene: TRBJ1-2
V gene: TRBV9

CDR3 protein: ASSSVRGNTGELF
J gene: TRBJ2-2
V gene: TRBV5-8

CDR3 protein: ASSQGQKNEKLF
J gene: TRBJ1-4
V gene: TRBV5-1

CDR3 protein: ASSGRVYGYT
J gene: TRBJ1-2
V gene: TRBV18

CDR3 protein: ASSPPTGADTQY
J gene: TRBJ2-3
V gene: TRBV18

CDR3 protein: ASSRPGGEQY
J gene: TRBJ2-7
V gene: TRBV7-2

CDR3 protein: ASSLAGGAGNNSPLH
J gene: TRBJ1-6
V gene: TRBV27

CDR3 protein: ASSESTGSYGYT
J gene: TRBJ1-2
V gene: TRBV10-2

CDR3 protein: ASNLGGTVSNTGELF
J gene: TRBJ2-2
V gene: TRBV27

CDR3 protein: AEARGLAYNEQF
J gene: TRBJ2-1
V gene: TRBV28